This T cell receptor beta chain is drawn from a study of T cell changes during pregnancy in multiple sclerosis. TCRdb keeps only in-frame clones here, not all; method: immunoSEQ multiplex PCR. The sample holds tens of thousands of clones, approximately 90% seen once. Losses at the gene ends were 2 bases for V and 1 base for J; bases not matched to a gene: 2. Germline CDR1 LNHDA, CDR2 SQIVND (reference sequence). This CDR3 has 16 amino acids. Sequencing was performed on CD4+ T cells from peripheral blood mononuclear cells, taken after pregnancy. The TCR comes from a female donor with multiple sclerosis, enrolled in a pregnancy study. The chain is built from TRBV19 and TRBJ2-5; 12 bases agree with TRBD1. DNA for the CDR3: TGTGCCAGTAGTATATCGGGACAGGGGGCCCAAGAGACCCAGTACTTC. Translating gives CASSISGQGAQETQYF. Full variable domain (rest looked up from reference TRBV19 and TRBJ2-5): DGGITQSPKYLFRKEGQNVTLSCEQNLNHDAMYWYRQDPGQGLRLIYYSQIVNDFQKGDIAEGYSVSREKKESFPLTVTSAQKNPTAFYLCASSISGQGAQETQYFGPGTRLLVL.